These 24 T cell receptor beta chains came from one sample sequenced in a study of CD8 T cells in ankylosing spondylitis. TCRdb analysed the 5' RACE reads with MiXCR anew, one entry per CDR3 protein. The table lists 250,000 to 350,000 distinct CDR3 sequences, around 20% of them singletons. The sequenced sample was blood, either unsorted or a sorted T cell fraction (not recorded which). All receptors derive from a female donor with ankylosing spondylitis or in good health (not recorded which).

This chain connects TRBV20-1 to TRBJ2-7; 7 bases are a match to TRBD1. The CDR3 length is 12 residues. Per the germline V gene, CDR1 is DFQATT and CDR2 is SNEGSKA (reference sequence). The CDR3 sequence: CSGQATSYEQYF. The CDR3 DNA reads TGCAGCGGACAGGCGACCTCCTACGAGCAGTACTTC.

This rearrangement joins TRBV20-1 to TRBJ1-6; D is unclear. CDR3 length: 14 residues. The V end lost 1 base, the J end lost 10 bases, and 14 bases lay between the germline ends. Germline values: CDR1 DFQATT, CDR2 SNEGSKA (reference sequence). CDR3 nucleotides: TGCAGTGCTAGAGTAGGTGGAGATGGCTCACCCCTCCACTTT. It is translated as CSARVGGDGSPLHF.

This sequence joins TRBV12-3 or TRBV12-4 and TRBJ1-2, with D uncertain. The CDR3 consists of 16 residues. Trimming removed 4 bases at V and 5 bases at J, with 20 bases between. The CDR3 bases are TGTGCCAGCAGTTCGAATCTCGGGCCTTCCGTGTATGGCTACACCTTC. It specifies CASSSNLGPSVYGYTF.

This clonotype showed up just a few times. V and J are TRBV30 and TRBJ1-1; D unclear. The CDR3 is 11 amino acids. The V end was cut by 7 bases, the J end by 2 bases, with 8 bases between. CDR1 and CDR2 (germline): GTSNPN, SVGIG (reference sequence). CDR3 DNA: TGTGCCTTAAGGACCAACACTGAAGCTTTCTTT. Protein sequence: CALRTNTEAFF.

The V and J genes are TRBV5-4 and TRBJ1-5, with 9 bases matching TRBD1. The germline CDR1 and CDR2 sequences are SGHNT and YYREEE (reference sequence). J was trimmed by 6 bases and V by 2 bases; bases with no gene match: 6. The CDR3 runs to 15 residues. CDR3 DNA: TGTGCCAGCAGCTTTGGGACAGGGAAAGGTCAGCCCCAGCATTTT. Translated, it gives CASSFGTGKGQPQHF.

This CDR3 is CASSSLPTSGHFQETQYF. The DNA for the CDR3 is TGTGCCAGCAGCTCCCTCCCGACTAGCGGGCATTTCCAAGAGACCCAGTACTTC. The genes are TRBV5-5 and TRBJ2-5, with TRBD2 matching over 10 bases. V dropped 3 bases and J dropped 1; count of bases not matched to a gene: 12. This CDR3 comprises 18 residues. Per germline, CDR1 SGHKS and CDR2 YYEKEE (reference sequence). The variable domain in full, completed from reference TRBV5-5 and TRBJ2-5, reads DAGVTQSPTHLIKTRGQQVTLRCSPISGHKSVSWYQQVLGQGPQFIFQYYEKEERGRGNFPDRFSARQFPNYSSELNVNALLLGDSALYLCASSSLPTSGHFQETQYFGPGTRLLVL.

V gene TRBV12-3 or TRBV12-4 combines with J gene TRBJ2-7; 8 positions agree with TRBD2. Trimming cost V 5 bases and J 5 bases; bases outside gene matches: 11. CDR3 length equals 15 residues. Written as DNA, the CDR3 is TGTGCCAGCAGTAATAACGTAGCGGGGACTCACGAGCAGTACTTC. Encoded protein: CASSNNVAGTHEQYF.

CDR3 sequence reads: CASSLVNSPGANVLTF. For the CDR3, the DNA is TGTGCCAGCAGCTTAGTAAATTCGCCTGGGGCCAACGTCCTGACTTTC. This chain joins TRBV7-6 and TRBJ2-6; D is uncertain. V lost 1 base, J lost 2 bases, and 9 bases lay in between. CDR3 length equals 16 residues. Looked up from germline, CDR1 is SGHVS and CDR2 is FNYEAQ.

This clonotype has more than one count but fewer than ten. This chain connects TRBV2 to TRBJ2-7; TRBD2 agrees at 9 bases. The CDR3 contains 13 residues. In germline, CDR1 is SNHLY, CDR2 FYNNEI. Trimming took 8 bases from V and 2 from J; bases not matched to a gene: 4. The CDR3 loop is CASGLAGPYEQYF. The CDR3 bases are TGTGCCAGCGGCCTAGCGGGGCCCTACGAGCAGTACTTC.

J is TRBJ2-1 and V is TRBV19; 7 positions match TRBD1. This CDR3 is built from 12 residues. Germline CDR1 LNHDA, CDR2 SQIVND (reference sequence). V dropped 6 bases and J dropped 5; count of bases not matched to a gene: 1. CDR3 sequence: CASRDRDNEQFF. As DNA, the CDR3 is TGTGCCAGTAGAGACAGGGACAATGAGCAGTTCTTC. The full variable domain, in which reference TRBV19 and TRBJ2-1 provide the parts outside the CDR3, is DGGITQSPKYLFRKEGQNVTLSCEQNLNHDAMYWYRQDPGQGLRLIYYSQIVNDFQKGDIAEGYSVSREKKESFPLTVTSAQKNPTAFYLCASRDRDNEQFFGPGTRLTVL.

The CDR3 DNA follows: TGTGCCAGCAGTTACGGCGGGCTAGAGGGCGGGACGCAGTATTTT. It translates to CASSYGGLEGGTQYF. The rearrangement links TRBV6-5 to TRBJ2-3; the D gene is possibly TRBD2 (5 bases). Trimming removed 2 bases from V and 9 bases from J, with 18 bases in between. The CDR3 has 15 amino acids. Germline V gene sequence: CDR1 MNHEY, CDR2 SVGAGI.

This clonotype was counted many times. J is TRBJ1-5 and V is TRBV15; D gene ambiguous. The ends were cut back, 3 bases at V and 5 bases at J, with 5 bases in the middle. Germline assignment: CDR1 LNHNV and CDR2 YYDKDF (reference sequence). The CDR3 contains 12 residues. The DNA for the CDR3 is TGTGCCACCAGCAGGGAGTATCAGCCCCAGCATTTT. Protein product: CATSREYQPQHF.

This clonotype has just a few counts. V and J are TRBV29-1 and TRBJ1-1; D ambiguous. Per the germline V gene, CDR1 is SQVTM and CDR2 is ANQGSEA. This CDR3 contains 11 residues. The ends were cut back, 4 bases at V and 5 bases at J, with 8 bases in the middle. The chain's CDR3 is CSVGAQTEAFF. CDR3 coding DNA: TGCAGCGTTGGGGCACAGACTGAAGCTTTCTTT.

This clonotype was recorded at least ten times. CDR3 coding DNA: TGTGCCAGCAGCTTAGCTATCGGGGGGAGGTTTGAGCAGTTCTTC. Amino acids: CASSLAIGGRFEQFF. The V gene is TRBV7-2, the J gene TRBJ2-1; 7 nucleotides match TRBD2. Unmatched junction bases numbered 8, after V lost 0 bases and J lost 9 bases. From germline, CDR1 is SGHTA and CDR2 FQGNSA. The CDR3 is 15 residues long.

This clonotype was recorded a few times. The chain is built from TRBV10-3 and TRBJ2-2, with 7 bases identical to TRBD2. The V segment lost 5 bases and the J segment 6 bases; nucleotides outside the gene matches: 9. CDR3 length: 15 amino acids. CDR1 ENHRY and CDR2 SYGVKD come from the germline V gene. CDR3 residues: CAISQTTGGPGELFF. CDR3 coding DNA: TGTGCCATCAGTCAGACCACGGGGGGACCCGGGGAGCTGTTTTTT.

This clonotype showed up just a few times. The chain carries TRBV3-1 and TRBJ1-3; the D is unclear. The V and J ends lost 2 bases and 3 bases respectively, with 2 bases between them. There are 12 residues in the CDR3. Germline assignment: CDR1 LGHDT and CDR2 YNNKEL (reference sequence). Written as DNA, the CDR3 is TGTGCCAGCAGCCAAAGTGGAAACACCATATATTTT. Amino acid sequence: CASSQSGNTIYF.

This clonotype has more than one count but fewer than ten. The chain joins TRBV25-1 to TRBJ2-5, with 7 bases lining up with TRBD1. Germline-derived CDR1 and CDR2 are MGHDK and SYGVNS. CDR3 length: 15 amino acids. V gave up 3 bases and J gave up 0 bases; unmatched junction bases: 4. CDR3 coding DNA: TGTGCCAGCAGTGAGCTAGACAGGGACCAAGAGACCCAGTACTTC. It specifies CASSELDRDQETQYF. Filled out from reference TRBV25-1 and TRBJ2-5, the complete variable domain reads EADIYQTPRYLVIGTGKKITLECSQTMGHDKMYWYQQDPGMELHLIHYSYGVNSTEKGDLSSESTVSRIRTEHFPLTLESARPSHTSQYLCASSELDRDQETQYFGPGTRLLVL.

This clonotype was detected a few times. The rearrangement links TRBV20-1 to TRBJ2-6, with D perhaps TRBD2 (7 bases). Germline V gene data show CDR1 as DFQATT and CDR2 as SNEGSKA (reference sequence). This CDR3 comprises 15 residues. Trimming pared 3 bases from V and 1 base from J, leaving 10 bases between. This CDR3 is CSARGGASGANVLTF. CDR3 sequence (DNA): TGCAGTGCTAGGGGGGGGGCGTCTGGGGCCAACGTCCTGACTTTC.

This clonotype has at least ten counts. The genes are TRBV30 and TRBJ2-1, with a tentative D call TRBD2 (6 bases). Germline CDR1 is GTSNPN and CDR2 is SVGIG (reference sequence). The V end lost 2 bases, the J end lost 8 bases, and 10 bases lay between the germline ends. The CDR3 runs to 12 residues. CDR3: CAWSPRRDEQFF. CDR3 DNA: TGTGCCTGGAGTCCTAGGAGGGATGAGCAGTTCTTC.

This clonotype was seen only a few times. This chain connects TRBV24-1 to TRBJ1-2; no clear D. Germline CDR1 and CDR2: KGHDR and SFDVKD. The CDR3 has 12 amino acids. Trimming cost V 2 bases and J 8 bases, with 8 bases left between them. The CDR3 spells CATSDSTAGYTF. CDR3 in DNA: TGTGCCACCAGTGATTCAACCGCGGGCTACACCTTC.

Written as DNA, the CDR3 is TGTGCCAGCACCCCAACTAGCGGACACAATGAGCAGTTCTTC. It specifies CASTPTSGHNEQFF. The V gene is TRBV12-3 or TRBV12-4, the J gene TRBJ2-1; 8 bases map to TRBD2. This CDR3 contains 14 residues. The ends lost 7 bases at V and 5 bases at J; junction bases unmatched: 7.

In this sample, this clonotype turned up a few times. This chain links TRBV5-1 with TRBJ2-6; 8 positions agree with TRBD2. V lost 5 bases and J lost 2; bases outside the gene matches: 3. The CDR3 covers 15 residues. Germline V CDR1 and CDR2: SGHRS, YFSETQ. CDR3 sequence reads: CASRLAETGANVLTF. Here the CDR3 DNA reads TGCGCCAGCAGACTAGCGGAGACTGGGGCCAACGTCCTGACTTTC. The whole variable domain, remainder taken from reference TRBV5-1 and TRBJ2-6, is KAGVTQTPRYLIKTRGQQVTLSCSPISGHRSVSWYQQTPGQGLQFLFEYFSETQRNKGNFPGRFSGRQFSNSRSEMNVSTLELGDSALYLCASRLAETGANVLTFGAGSRLTVL.

This clonotype was found many times. The gene calls are TRBV29-1 and TRBJ2-3; 11 bases align to TRBD2. The CDR3 is 16 residues long. V shed 1 base, J shed 2 bases, and the junction held 5 bases outside the gene matches. Germline CDR1 SQVTM, CDR2 ANQGSEA. The CDR3 nucleotides read TGCAGCGTTGAAGGAGGGACTAGCGGTTACACAGATACGCAGTATTTT. It translates to CSVEGGTSGYTDTQYF.

The gene calls are TRBV20-1 and TRBJ2-1, with TRBD2 as a possible D gene (6 bases). CDR1 and CDR2 (germline): DFQATT, SNEGSKA (reference sequence). CDR3 size: 14 residues. V was pared by 1 base and J by 3 bases, with 10 bases between. The CDR3 nucleotides are TGCAGTGCTAGAGGACTAGAAGGCTACAATGAGCAGTTCTTC. It translates to CSARGLEGYNEQFF.